This T cell receptor beta chain was captured by sequencing in a study of shared clonotypes between healthy human individuals. The overall study: The study used three CD4 naive, three CD4 memory, two CD8 naive and one CD8 memory plate per donor.

With respect to this clone: What it binds is unknown.

Splitting of each subset's genomic DNA was done evenly across several immunoSEQ plates. This table comes from immunoSEQ multiplex PCR, and its TCRdb copy is limited to in-frame clones, with some not included. The sample records about 1 million clones, approximately 70% being singletons. General study findings and limits: Relative to their counterparts shared across all four donors, non-shared clonotypes exhibited diminished generation probabilities. Large sequencing depth failed to make sorted-subset sequencing complete, rarefaction showed.

The germline V and J ends were trimmed by 3 bases and 7 bases, with 10 bases remaining between them. In germline, CDR1 is MGHDK, CDR2 SYGVNS. This CDR3 spans 13 amino acids. V gene TRBV25-1 combines with J gene TRBJ2-1; a weak D match, TRBD1 (5 bases). The TCR sequence derives from a man aged 18-30 years in good health. Sequencing used memory CD4+ T cells sorted from blood. Subset denoted: CD45RA-negative fraction. The DNA of the CDR3 is TGTGCCAGCAGTGATCTTTCAGGGAATGAGCAGTTCTTC. It codes for CASSDLSGNEQFF.